Listed here is a single T cell receptor (beta chain). The record originates from a study of T cell changes during pregnancy in multiple sclerosis. Method: immunoSEQ multiplex PCR; TCRdb's copy keeps in-frame clones and lacks some. The sample records around 20,000 clones, roughly nine tenths being singletons. This specimen was CD8+ T cells from peripheral blood mononuclear cells, taken in the second trimester of pregnancy. The sequence was collected from a female donor in good health, enrolled as a control in a pregnancy study.

The CDR3 DNA reads as TGTGCCAGCAGTTACTCGTCAGGGGTAGAGACCCAGTACTTC. Encoded protein: CASSYSSGVETQYF. The chain carries TRBV6-5 and TRBJ2-5, with D perhaps matching TRBD1 (6 bases). CDR1 MNHEY and CDR2 SVGAGI come from the germline V gene. The V end was cut by 0 bases, the J end by 4 bases, with 9 bases between. This CDR3 spans 14 amino acids.